The 9 T cell receptor beta chains given below trace back to one sample, sequenced in a study of T cell responses to AZD1222 COVID-19 vaccine. Method: immunoSEQ multiplex PCR; TCRdb's copy keeps in-frame clones and lacks some. The sample shows 95,000 to 100,000 clones, about 88% of them seen only once. The sequences come from peripheral blood, collected 28 days after the second AZD1222 dose. The receptors shown here come from an adult who received the AZD1222 COVID-19 vaccine.

This clone appeared a single time. V gene TRBV7-8 combines with J gene TRBJ1-4; 7 bases line up with TRBD1. The CDR3 is made up of 14 amino acids. J lost 5 bases, V lost 5 bases, and 5 bases had no gene match. Germline values: CDR1 SGHVS, CDR2 FQNEAQ. CDR3 loop: CASSPGQLNEKLFF. CDR3 DNA sequence: TGTGCCAGCAGCCCGGGACAGCTCAATGAAAAACTGTTTTTT.

J is TRBJ2-1 and V is TRBV4-1, with no clear D. The CDR3 is made up of 15 amino acids. The germline V gene encodes CDR1 MGHRA and CDR2 YSYEKL. Deletions cut 3 bases from V and 3 bases from J, with 12 bases between. CDR3 sequence reads: CASSQISGIYNEQFF. The CDR3 DNA follows: TGCGCCAGCAGCCAGATCTCGGGCATCTACAATGAGCAGTTCTTC.

The table lists this clone with a few counts. This rearrangement joins TRBV28 to TRBJ1-3; D is perhaps TRBD1 (5 bases). The V end lost 7 bases, the J end lost 3 bases, and 16 bases lay between the germline ends. Germline CDR1 and CDR2: MDHEN and SYDVKM. The CDR3 covers 15 residues. The CDR3 is CASIPGTGIGNTIYF. The CDR3, as DNA: TGTGCCAGCATCCCGGGGACCGGAATTGGAAACACCATATATTTT.

J is TRBJ2-2 and V is TRBV4-3; a weak D match, TRBD1 (5 bases). The CDR3 length is 16 residues. Germline values: CDR1 LGHNA, CDR2 YSLEER. The V end lost 4 bases, the J end lost 0 bases, and 12 bases lay between the germline ends. For the CDR3, the DNA is TGCGCCAGCAGCCGGACGACGACAGCGAACACCGGGGAGCTGTTTTTT. This translates into CASSRTTTANTGELFF.

V is TRBV7-8 and J is TRBJ2-3, with 7 bases identical to TRBD1. CDR1 is SGHVS and CDR2 is FQNEAQ in the germline V gene. Losses at the gene ends were 5 bases for V and 6 bases for J; bases not matched to a gene: 11. CDR3 size: 15 residues. DNA for the CDR3: TGTGCCAGCAGCCCCCGGAGGACAGGCGGGGATACGCAGTATTTT. Protein: CASSPRRTGGDTQYF.

The chain couples TRBV20-1 to TRBJ2-5, with TRBD2 matching over 11 bases. Germline V gene lookup returns CDR1 DFQATT and CDR2 SNEGSKA (reference sequence). This CDR3 has 13 residues. J gave up 4 bases and V 3 bases, and 1 base lay outside the gene matches. The CDR3: CSASSGGGETQYF. Written as DNA, the CDR3 is TGCAGTGCTAGTAGCGGGGGGGGAGAGACCCAGTACTTC.

The J gene is TRBJ2-2, the V gene TRBV2; 8 bases line up with TRBD2. V lost 7 bases, J lost 8 bases, and 12 bases stayed unmatched. Germline values: CDR1 SNHLY, CDR2 FYNNEI. CDR3 size: 15 residues. The CDR3 DNA follows: TGTGCCAGCACCCCGGGTAGCGGGGTGAAGGGGGAGCTGTTTTTT. Amino acid sequence: CASTPGSGVKGELFF.

The chain uses TRBV7-2 and TRBJ1-1; D ambiguous. Germline V gene sequence: CDR1 SGHTA, CDR2 FQGNSA. Trimming shortened V by 7 bases and J by 0 bases, and 9 bases separated the two germline ends. The CDR3 covers 13 residues. CDR3 residues: CASKGMMNTEAFF. CDR3 sequence (DNA): TGTGCCAGCAAGGGTATGATGAACACTGAAGCTTTCTTT. Full variable domain (remainder filled in from reference TRBV7-2 and TRBJ1-1): GAGVSQSPSNKVTEKGKDVELRCDPISGHTALYWYRQSLGQGLEFLIYFQGNSAPDKSGLPSDRFSAERTGGSVSTLTIQRTQQEDSAVYLCASKGMMNTEAFFGQGTRLTVV.

The rearrangement joins TRBV11-2 to TRBJ1-1; D uncertain. The CDR3 has 13 residues. CDR1 and CDR2 from the germline V gene are SGHAT and FQNNGV. Trimming removed 4 bases from V and 7 bases from J, with 13 bases in between. CDR3 bases: TGTGCCAGCAGCTCCGCCCATGGCCTTGAAGCTTTCTTT. This translates into CASSSAHGLEAFF.